Presented here are 17 T cell receptor beta chains from one specimen sequenced in a study of regulatory T cells in long-lasting Graves disease. Time point here: newly diagnosed GD, antithyroid drugs for less than 3 months. From RNA extracted from PBMCs, the TCR library was made. Through Arm-PCR of CDR3 regions and iRepertoire HTBI primers, TCR beta libraries were built. TCRdb reanalysed the multiplex PCR reads using MiXCR and keeps one entry per CDR3 protein. The sample lists approximately 300,000 distinct CDR3 sequences; 15% to 20% were seen once. Source: peripheral blood mononuclear cells (PBMCs), taken at new diagnosis, from a patient treated with antithyroid drugs. The receptors stem from a female donor with Graves disease.

The chain couples TRBV27 to TRBJ2-1; 12 positions agree with TRBD2. The CDR3 extends over 13 amino acids. Trimming at V came to 10 bases and at J to 7 bases, leaving 5 bases not matched to a gene. Germline V CDR1 and CDR2: MNHEY, SMNVEV (reference sequence). DNA of the CDR3: TGTGCCACCCTAGCGGGAGGGCCTAATGAGCAGTTCTTC. The encoded protein is CATLAGGPNEQFF.

The chain carries TRBV3-1 and TRBJ2-5; 9 bases map to TRBD2. The CDR3 extends over 16 amino acids. In germline, CDR1 is LGHDT, CDR2 YNNKEL (reference sequence). Unmatched junction bases numbered 5, after V lost 1 base and J lost 2 bases. The CDR3 coding sequence is TGTGCCAGCAGCCAAGGACCCCTAGCGGGACAAGAGACCCAGTACTTC. Translated: CASSQGPLAGQETQYF.

This clonotype was picked up a small number of times. CDR3 bases: TGTGCCAGCTCACCCCCGGGGGTAAGAGGGGTGCAGCCCCAGCATTTT. It is translated as CASSPPGVRGVQPQHF. This chain links TRBV18 with TRBJ1-5, with D possibly TRBD1 on 5 matching bases. V was cut by 3 bases and J by 7 bases, with 19 bases left in between. The CDR3 is 16 residues long. Germline CDR1 is KGHSH and CDR2 is LQKENI. The full variable domain, its missing parts supplied by reference TRBV18 and TRBJ1-5, is NAGVMQNPRHLVRRRGQEARLRCSPMKGHSHVYWYRQLPEEGLKFMVYLQKENIIDESGMPKERFSAEFPKEGPSILRIQQVVRGDSAAYFCASSPPGVRGVQPQHFGDGTRLSIL.

This clonotype occurred many times. The chain uses TRBV12-3 or TRBV12-4 and TRBJ2-7; 10 bases agree with TRBD2. The V gene end was trimmed by 7 bases and the J gene end by 1 base; junction bases not matched to a gene: 1. The CDR3 is made up of 13 amino acids. CDR3 DNA: TGTGCCAGCACACTAGCGGGGTCCTACGAGCAGTACTTC. Its translation is CASTLAGSYEQYF.

The table lists this clonotype with many counts. The chain combines TRBV5-1 with TRBJ2-1; no clear D gene. The germline V and J ends were trimmed by 1 base and 9 bases, with 5 bases remaining between them. The CDR3 spans 11 residues. CDR1 SGHRS and CDR2 YFSETQ come from the germline V gene. CDR3 bases: TGCGCCAGCAGCTTGACCGGTGAGCAGTTCTTC. This translates into CASSLTGEQFF.

This clonotype was recorded many times. This chain joins TRBV5-1 and TRBJ2-5; 8 bases match TRBD2. Germline V gene lookup returns CDR1 SGHRS and CDR2 YFSETQ. The CDR3 has 16 amino acids. With 0 bases clipped from V and 4 bases from J, the junction kept 8 bases outside the gene matches. The CDR3 DNA sequence: TGCGCCAGCAGCTTGGAGGGACTAGTGGGGCGAGAGACCCAGTACTTC. Translating it yields CASSLEGLVGRETQYF.

As regards this clonotype: This likely traces to a read error, being one base from a far larger clone. The chain combines TRBV11-3 with TRBJ1-1, with D possibly matching TRBD1 (6 bases). CDR1 is SGHNT and CDR2 is YENEEA in the germline V gene. The CDR3 length is 16 residues. CDR3 coding DNA: TGTGCCAGCAGCGATCTCGGGGGGGGCCTGAACACTGAAGCTTCCTTT. Its translation: CASSDLGGGLNTEASF.

The V and J genes are TRBV29-1 and TRBJ2-1, with 11 bases identical to TRBD2. The germline gives CDR1 SQVTM, CDR2 ANQGSEA. The CDR3 spans 17 residues. The trim removed 2 bases at V and 0 bases at J, leaving 6 bases unmatched. The CDR3 loop is CSVESSGRTFSYNEQFF. The CDR3 DNA sequence: TGCAGCGTTGAATCTAGCGGGAGGACCTTCTCCTACAATGAGCAGTTCTTC.

The chain recombines TRBV24-1 with TRBJ2-1; D is undetermined. The germline V gene encodes CDR1 KGHDR and CDR2 SFDVKD. V was clipped by 8 bases and J by 3 bases, with 4 bases between them. The CDR3 has 11 residues. The CDR3 DNA reads as TGTGCCACCAAGGACTACAATGAGCAGTTCTTC. Encoded protein: CATKDYNEQFF.

The sample holds many counts of this clonotype. This chain joins TRBV3-1 and TRBJ2-1; 7 bases are shared with TRBD1. Germline-derived CDR1 and CDR2 are LGHDT and YNNKEL (reference sequence). The CDR3 is 15 amino acids. Trimming at V came to 1 base and at J to 4 bases, leaving 4 bases not matched to a gene. CDR3: CASSQVTGDYNEQFF. CDR3 coding DNA: TGTGCCAGCAGCCAAGTCACAGGGGATTACAATGAGCAGTTCTTC.

This clonotype was counted at least ten times. V and J are TRBV5-1 and TRBJ1-1; the D gene is possibly TRBD1 (6 bases). Trimming pared 2 bases from V and 5 bases from J, leaving 19 bases between. CDR3 length equals 16 residues. Per germline, CDR1 SGHRS and CDR2 YFSETQ. CDR3 sequence (DNA): TGCGCCAGCAGCTTTGGTCTAATGGGGGGCGAGACTGAAGCTTTCTTT. Encoded protein: CASSFGLMGGETEAFF.

This clonotype has a count of ten or more. This chain joins TRBV20-1 and TRBJ2-3; TRBD2 agrees at 11 bases. The CDR3 sequence is 17 residues long. Germline loops: CDR1 DFQATT, CDR2 SNEGSKA (reference sequence). V was pared by 3 bases and J by 1 base, with 9 bases of the junction left unmatched. The CDR3 protein is CSARSHGTSGRTDTQYF. The CDR3 DNA reads as TGCAGTGCTAGGAGCCACGGGACTAGCGGCCGCACAGATACGCAGTATTTT.

This clonotype was seen at least ten times. The chain carries TRBV19 and TRBJ1-5; TRBD1 matches at 8 bases. The ends lost 2 bases at V and 6 bases at J; junction bases unmatched: 9. The germline V gene has CDR1 LNHDA and CDR2 SQIVND (reference sequence). The CDR3 is 16 amino acids. CDR3 coding DNA: TGTGCCAGTAGTATAATCTGGACAGGGTATGCTCAGCCCCAGCATTTT. Amino acid sequence: CASSIIWTGYAQPQHF.

This clonotype was picked up many times. The V gene is TRBV28, the J gene TRBJ2-7; the match to TRBD1 covers 7 bases. The CDR3 is 14 amino acids. CDR1 is MDHEN and CDR2 is SYDVKM in the germline V gene. J was trimmed by 3 bases and V by 5 bases; bases with no gene match: 7. This CDR3 reads CASSPPRTGYEQYF. The CDR3 DNA sequence: TGTGCCAGCAGTCCCCCTCGGACAGGCTACGAGCAGTACTTC.

This clonotype was counted a few times. The rearrangement joins TRBV25-1 to TRBJ2-1; 12 bases match TRBD2. J gave up 6 bases and V 3 bases, and 3 bases lay outside the gene matches. Per the germline V gene, CDR1 is MGHDK and CDR2 is SYGVNS. This CDR3 spans 15 amino acids. In DNA, the CDR3 is TGTGCCAGCAGTGATCCTAGCGGGAGGGTCAATGAGCAGTTCTTC. This translates into CASSDPSGRVNEQFF. Based on the CDR3 plus reference TRBV25-1 and TRBJ2-1, the full variable domain is EADIYQTPRYLVIGTGKKITLECSQTMGHDKMYWYQQDPGMELHLIHYSYGVNSTEKGDLSSESTVSRIRTEHFPLTLESARPSHTSQYLCASSDPSGRVNEQFFGPGTRLTVL.

The genes are TRBV7-9 and TRBJ2-1, with a tentative D call TRBD2 (6 bases). Germline-derived CDR1 and CDR2 are SEHNR and FQNEAQ (reference sequence). The ends were cut back, 5 bases at V and 6 bases at J, with 8 bases in the middle. The CDR3 contains 12 residues. The CDR3 spells CASSRDFNEQFF. Written as DNA, the CDR3 is TGTGCCAGCAGCCGGGACTTCAATGAGCAGTTCTTC.

This clonotype was detected ten times or more. The chain combines TRBV28 with TRBJ1-6, with TRBD1 matching 9 bases. J lost 10 bases, V lost 7 bases, and 11 bases had no gene match. Germline values: CDR1 MDHEN, CDR2 SYDVKM. The CDR3 is 15 residues long. The CDR3 reads CASKPGTGLRSPLHF. As DNA, the CDR3 is TGTGCCAGCAAGCCCGGGACAGGGCTTCGGTCACCCCTCCACTTT.